The 8 T cell receptor beta chains below all came from one sample that was sequenced in a study of T cell changes during pregnancy in multiple sclerosis. The data were produced by immunoSEQ multiplex PCR, yet TCRdb's version contains in-frame clones alone and is incomplete. Among 80,000 to 95,000 clones listed, around 93% were seen once. The sequencing used peripheral blood, collected in the third trimester of pregnancy. The receptors were sampled from a female donor in good health, enrolled as a control in a pregnancy study.

This clone was recorded only once. Here the CDR3 reads CASSLAGNSYEQYF. The CDR3 DNA reads TGCGCCAGCAGCTTGGCAGGTAACTCCTACGAGCAGTACTTC. The rearrangement uses TRBV5-1 and TRBJ2-7; no definite D call. Per germline, CDR1 SGHRS and CDR2 YFSETQ. V lost 0 bases to trimming and J lost 0 bases, with 7 bases between them. The CDR3 runs to 14 residues.

The chain links TRBV28 to TRBJ1-2; 7 bases match TRBD1. There are 15 residues in the CDR3. V lost 5 bases, J lost 5 bases, and 11 bases stayed unmatched. Looked up from germline, CDR1 is MDHEN and CDR2 is SYDVKM. The CDR3 here is CASSDPGTAIYGYTF. The CDR3 DNA is TGTGCCAGCAGTGACCCCGGGACAGCAATTTATGGCTACACCTTC.

The gene calls are TRBV9 and TRBJ2-3, with TRBD2 matching over 11 bases. V shed 3 bases, J shed 0 bases, and the junction held 9 bases outside the gene matches. CDR1 and CDR2 from the germline V gene are SGDLS and YYNGEE. This CDR3 is built from 18 residues. The chain's CDR3 is CASSAGLAVYSSTDTQYF. For the CDR3, the DNA is TGTGCCAGCAGCGCGGGACTAGCGGTGTACTCTAGCACAGATACGCAGTATTTT.

The chain carries TRBV29-1 and TRBJ2-1, with D possibly called TRBD1 or TRBD2 (9 bases each). The CDR3 consists of 19 residues. Trimming cost V 7 bases and J 2 bases, with 30 bases left between them. Germline assignment: CDR1 SQVTM and CDR2 ANQGSEA. Here the CDR3 reads CSAGRGTGYAGGPYNEQFF. CDR3 nucleotide sequence: TGCAGCGCTGGTCGGGGGACAGGGTATGCGGGAGGGCCCTACAATGAGCAGTTCTTC.

This chain uses TRBV5-1 with TRBJ1-1, with TRBD1 as a possible D gene (5 bases). The ends were cut back, 0 bases at V and 7 bases at J, with 34 bases in the middle. The CDR3 runs to 21 residues. Germline V gene sequence: CDR1 SGHRS, CDR2 YFSETQ. This chain's CDR3 is CASSLGWRIAGRTGGRSEAFF. CDR3 DNA sequence: TGCGCCAGCAGCTTGGGGTGGAGGATAGCGGGACGTACTGGGGGTAGAAGTGAAGCTTTCTTT.

J is TRBJ1-3 and V is TRBV6-5; TRBD1 aligns across 8 bases. Germline V CDR1 and CDR2: MNHEY, SVGAGI. This CDR3 has 14 amino acids. The junction had 4 bases not matched to a gene; V was cut back by 5 bases and J by 4 bases. CDR3: CASSIDRGGNTIYF. In DNA, the CDR3 is TGTGCCAGCAGTATCGACAGGGGAGGAAACACCATATATTTT.

The CDR3 DNA is TGTGCCAGCAGTAAGGGACAGGGCGGCTATGGCTACACCTTC. Its protein product is CASSKGQGGYGYTF. This chain joins TRBV6-5 and TRBJ1-2; TRBD1 agrees at 9 bases. CDR3 length: 14 residues. Unmatched junction bases numbered 5, after V lost 5 bases and J lost 4 bases. Germline CDR1 reads MNHEY; CDR2 reads SVGAGI.

V is TRBV2 and J is TRBJ1-3; no definite D call. Trimming cost V 3 bases and J 1 base, with 7 bases left between them. The CDR3 is 14 residues long. Germline V gene data show CDR1 as SNHLY and CDR2 as FYNNEI. The CDR3 region has the DNA TGTGCCAGCAGTGACGAGGGTTCTGGAAACACCATATATTTT. Amino acids: CASSDEGSGNTIYF.